Listed here are 11 T cell receptor beta chains from one sample, sequenced in a study of memory B cells and T cells in multiple sclerosis. Libraries were prepared by immunoSEQ multiplex PCR; TCRdb keeps only in-frame clonotypes and omits some of them. The top ten clones hold over 12% of a sample with about 620 clones, 81% of them seen once. The sequenced material came from brain tissue. The receptors were gathered from a human donor with multiple sclerosis.

V usage is TRBV7-6 and J usage is TRBJ2-7, with TRBD1 identical over 8 bases. V gave up 5 bases and J gave up 4 bases; unmatched junction bases: 13. This CDR3 has 16 residues. Germline assignment: CDR1 SGHVS and CDR2 FNYEAQ. The chain's CDR3 is CASSHLRPGGDYEQYF. The CDR3 DNA reads TGTGCCAGCAGCCACCTACGGCCAGGGGGCGATTACGAGCAGTACTTC.

The chain couples TRBV7-9 to TRBJ1-4; D may be TRBD1 (5 bases). The V gene's germline CDR1 is SEHNR and CDR2 FQNEAQ (reference sequence). The V and J ends lost 2 bases and 7 bases respectively, with 20 bases between them. This CDR3 comprises 17 residues. Here the CDR3 DNA reads TGTGCCAGCAGCTTATCGTCTCTGGGACGGACTGTTGAAAAACTGTTTTTT. This codes for CASSLSSLGRTVEKLFF.

V and J are TRBV7-8 and TRBJ2-7, with a possible D match to TRBD1 (7 bases). The CDR3 is 17 residues long. V lost 5 bases, J lost 3 bases, and 23 bases lay in between. Germline loops: CDR1 SGHVS, CDR2 FQNEAQ. The CDR3 DNA reads as TGTGCCAGCAGCGCCCAGGGGGGCATCGGCACAATCTACGAGCAGTACTTC. Its translation is CASSAQGGIGTIYEQYF.

This chain connects TRBV9 to TRBJ2-1, with D unresolved. The CDR3 spans 14 residues. Germline V gene data show CDR1 as SGDLS and CDR2 as YYNGEE. V lost 0 bases and J 8 bases, leaving 12 bases between the germline ends. The CDR3 reads CASSVDGSNDEQFF. CDR3 DNA: TGTGCCAGCAGCGTAGACGGGTCGAACGATGAGCAGTTCTTC.

This chain uses TRBV6-5 with TRBJ2-7; 9 bases map to TRBD1. Trimming cost V 9 bases and J 7 bases; bases outside gene matches: 10. In germline, CDR1 is MNHEY, CDR2 SVGAGI. CDR3 length equals 13 residues. CDR3 coding DNA: TGTGCCAGAGCTACAGGGGGCGTAAAGGAGCAGTACTTC. It is translated as CARATGGVKEQYF.

The V call is TRBV10-1, the J call TRBJ2-1; 7 bases match TRBD2. V dropped 4 bases and J dropped 3; count of bases not matched to a gene: 3. This CDR3 has 14 residues. Germline loops: CDR1 WNHNN, CDR2 SYGVQD (reference sequence). In DNA form, the CDR3 reads TGCGCCAGCAGTGCAGGCGGGAGCTACAATGAGCAGTTCTTC. Its protein is CASSAGGSYNEQFF.

This chain links TRBV5-1 with TRBJ1-4; no clear D gene. Trimming pared 4 bases from V and 3 bases from J, leaving 7 bases between. CDR3 length: 13 amino acids. Per germline, CDR1 SGHRS and CDR2 YFSETQ. The CDR3 region is CASSRTSNEKLFF. CDR3 in DNA: TGCGCCAGCAGCAGAACCTCTAATGAAAAACTGTTTTTT. Using reference TRBV5-1 and TRBJ1-4 for the parts outside the CDR3, the full variable domain is KAGVTQTPRYLIKTRGQQVTLSCSPISGHRSVSWYQQTPGQGLQFLFEYFSETQRNKGNFPGRFSGRQFSNSRSEMNVSTLELGDSALYLCASSRTSNEKLFFGSGTQLSVL.

This clone was observed a few times. The V gene is TRBV6-5, the J gene TRBJ2-5; D is perhaps TRBD1 or TRBD2 (5 bases each). The V and J ends lost 7 bases and 2 bases respectively, with 14 bases between them. Germline-derived CDR1 and CDR2 are MNHEY and SVGAGI. The length of the CDR3 is 14 residues. The chain's CDR3 is CASTTEGTQETQYF. Here the CDR3 DNA reads TGTGCCAGCACAACAGAGGGGACGCAAGAGACCCAGTACTTC.

The chain carries TRBV15 and TRBJ2-3; 10 positions agree with TRBD2. This CDR3 has 16 amino acids. The germline V gene encodes CDR1 LNHNV and CDR2 YYDKDF (reference sequence). V shed 0 bases, J shed 5 bases, and the junction held 5 bases outside the gene matches. In DNA, the CDR3 is TGTGCCACCAGCAGAGAGAGCGGGGGGGCTAAAGATACGCAGTATTTT. As protein: CATSRESGGAKDTQYF.

The sample holds a few counts of this clone. J is TRBJ2-3 and V is TRBV29-1; D possibly uses TRBD1 or TRBD2 (5 bases each). The ends were cut back, 3 bases at V and 4 bases at J, with 14 bases in the middle. CDR1 and CDR2 from the germline V gene are SQVTM and ANQGSEA. The CDR3 spans 14 residues. This chain's CDR3 is CSVEGTGQADTQYF. The DNA for the CDR3 is TGCAGCGTTGAGGGGACGGGCCAGGCAGATACGCAGTATTTT.

The chain couples TRBV2 to TRBJ1-2; 8 bases line up with TRBD1. V lost 6 bases to trimming and J lost 4 bases; unmatched junction nucleotides: 7. The CDR3 covers 14 residues. Germline CDR1 and CDR2: SNHLY and FYNNEI. DNA for the CDR3: TGTGCCAGCAGCGAGCAGGGGGCTCTCTATGGCTACACCTTC. Translation gives CASSEQGALYGYTF. Filled out from reference TRBV2 and TRBJ1-2, the complete variable domain reads EPEVTQTPSHQVTQMGQEVILRCVPISNHLYFYWYRQILGQKVEFLVSFYNNEISEKSEIFDDQFSVERPDGSNFTLKIRSTKLEDSAMYFCASSEQGALYGYTFGSGTRLTVV.